These 30 T cell receptor beta chains share one sample of origin, sequenced in a study of cytomegalovirus exposure and HLA in healthy donors. A multiplex PCR was run with 60 Vbeta primers and 13 Jbeta primers. Using immunoSEQ multiplex PCR, the repertoire was profiled, and TCRdb retains in-frame clones only, with some absent. Of some 110,000 clones in the sample, approximately 12% are singletons; the top ten hold more than 15%. The sequenced sample consisted of PBMCs. These TCRs come from a man aged 35-49 years in good health and CMV-seropositive.

This rearrangement joins TRBV14 to TRBJ2-2; 10 nucleotides align to TRBD2. Trimming at V came to 4 bases and at J to 7 bases, leaving 12 bases not matched to a gene. The germline CDR1 and CDR2 sequences are SGHDN and FVKESK. This CDR3 is built from 17 residues. The CDR3 region has the DNA TGTGCCAGCAGCCCTTTCATTCTAGCGGGAGTTGGCGGGGAGCTGTTTTTT. This gives the protein CASSPFILAGVGGELFF.

V and J are TRBV6-1 and TRBJ1-2; D is possibly TRBD1 (5 bases). Trimming took off 1 base at V and 4 bases at J, with 22 bases between the two ends. This CDR3 contains 18 residues. Germline CDR1 is MNHNS and CDR2 is SASEGT. CDR3 nucleotides: TGTGCCAGCAGTGAAGGTCCCGTGGGCAGGGCCCGCAGCTATGGCTACACCTTC. This encodes CASSEGPVGRARSYGYTF.

This clone was detected a few times. Other DNA sequences in this specimen translate into the identical CDR3. V is TRBV6-5 and J is TRBJ1-2; possible D gene TRBD1, 6 bases. The V gene lost 0 bases and the J gene lost 2 bases, with 7 bases spanning the gap. This CDR3 is built from 14 residues. CDR1 is MNHEY, CDR2 SVGAGI, per germline. The CDR3 is CASSYSGGNYGYTF. CDR3 coding DNA: TGTGCCAGCAGTTACTCTGGGGGCAACTATGGCTACACCTTC.

The CDR3 loop is CASSSRTSGAYNEQFF. CDR3 sequence (DNA): TGTGCCAGCAGTTCCAGGACTAGCGGAGCCTACAATGAGCAGTTCTTC. This sequence joins TRBV6-6 and TRBJ2-1; TRBD2 matches 10 bases. Germline lookup yields CDR1 MNHNY and CDR2 SVGAGI (reference sequence). CDR3 length equals 16 residues. Trimming removed 4 bases from V and 2 bases from J; junction bases left unmatched: 5.

The chain recombines TRBV30 with TRBJ2-7; 8 nucleotides line up with TRBD2. V shed 0 bases and J 3 bases; nucleotides not matched to a gene: 7. Germline V gene sequence: CDR1 GTSNPN, CDR2 SVGIG (reference sequence). The CDR3 consists of 15 residues. The CDR3 loop is CAWSVQALAGYEQYF. The CDR3 DNA follows: TGTGCCTGGAGTGTACAAGCCCTAGCGGGCTACGAGCAGTACTTC.

With respect to this clone: Other nucleotide sequences from this sample produce the same CDR3. This chain uses TRBV29-1 with TRBJ1-1; the D is unclear. CDR1 and CDR2 from the germline V gene are SQVTM and ANQGSEA. The CDR3 length is 14 residues. The ends were cut back, 1 base at V and 5 bases at J, with 14 bases in the middle. CDR3 DNA sequence: TGCAGCGTTGAAGGGAGGGTAGCAGCGACTGAAGCTTTCTTT. Protein: CSVEGRVAATEAFF. The complete variable domain, with remaining parts taken from reference TRBV29-1 and TRBJ1-1, reads SAVISQKPSRDICQRGTSLTIQCQVDSQVTMMFWYRQQPGQSLTLIATANQGSEATYESGFVIDKFPISRPNLTFSTLTVSNMSPEDSSIYLCSVEGRVAATEAFFGQGTRLTVV.

This clone was seen a few times. Other nucleotide sequences from this sample produce the same CDR3. The chain joins TRBV28 to TRBJ2-6; possibly TRBD1 for D (5 bases). Trimming stripped 6 bases from V and 0 bases from J, with 9 bases between. Germline CDR1 and CDR2: MDHEN and SYDVKM. This CDR3 contains 15 residues. The CDR3 is CASSPDSSGANVLTF. The CDR3 DNA sequence: TGTGCCAGCAGCCCTGACAGCTCTGGGGCCAACGTCCTGACTTTC.

V gene TRBV5-3 combines with J gene TRBJ1-2, with D tentatively TRBD1 (5 bases). TRBV5-3 is treated as an ORF (open reading frame) with a function not yet certain. V was shortened by 0 bases and J by 2 bases, with 17 bases between the two germline ends. The CDR3 extends over 17 amino acids. The CDR3 sequence: CARSLEEGRDRNYGYTF. The CDR3 region has the DNA TGTGCCAGAAGCTTGGAGGAGGGGAGGGACCGCAACTATGGCTACACCTTC.

This clone was seen a handful of times. This rearrangement joins TRBV6-1 to TRBJ1-1; 10 bases align to TRBD1. Germline CDR1 is MNHNS and CDR2 is SASEGT. The V segment lost 4 bases and the J segment 9 bases; nucleotides outside the gene matches: 5. This CDR3 contains 13 residues. This CDR3 reads CASSVIDRGQAFF. For the CDR3, the DNA is TGTGCCAGCAGTGTGATTGACAGGGGGCAAGCTTTCTTT.

V is TRBV19 and J is TRBJ1-4, with 8 positions matching TRBD1. The CDR3 sequence is 14 residues long. V lost 5 bases to trimming and J lost 4 bases; unmatched junction nucleotides: 3. Per germline, CDR1 LNHDA and CDR2 SQIVND (reference sequence). CDR3 sequence reads: CASSDRGNNEKLFF. CDR3 DNA sequence: TGTGCCAGTAGTGACAGGGGCAATAATGAAAAACTGTTTTTT.

The chain has TRBV14 and TRBJ2-3; 7 bases match TRBD1. The V and J ends lost 6 bases and 4 bases, in that order; junction bases with no gene match: 4. Germline V gene lookup returns CDR1 SGHDN and CDR2 FVKESK. This CDR3 comprises 13 residues. In nucleotides, the CDR3 is TGTGCCAGCAGGGTTCAGGGGGCAGATACGCAGTATTTT. It encodes CASRVQGADTQYF.

The chain has TRBV5-1 and TRBJ1-3; D uncertain. Trimming took off 0 bases at V and 0 bases at J, with 4 bases between the two ends. The CDR3 has 14 residues. The germline CDR1 and CDR2 sequences are SGHRS and YFSETQ. CDR3 DNA sequence: TGCGCCAGCAGCTTGGCATCCTCTGGAAACACCATATATTTT. This sequence encodes CASSLASSGNTIYF.

This clone was counted only a few times. This chain joins TRBV28 and TRBJ2-2, with D perhaps TRBD2 (7 bases). This CDR3 is built from 17 residues. CDR1 and CDR2 from the germline V gene are MDHEN and SYDVKM. V lost 4 bases and J lost 4, with 19 bases in between. CDR3 in amino acids: CASSSPRGAMLTGELFF. The CDR3 nucleotides read TGTGCCAGCAGTTCCCCCCGGGGGGCGATGCTCACCGGGGAGCTGTTTTTT.

This clone was detected only a few times. The V and J genes are TRBV25-1 and TRBJ1-2, with 8 positions matching TRBD1. The germline V gene has CDR1 MGHDK and CDR2 SYGVNS. The V and J ends lost 5 bases and 8 bases, in that order; junction bases with no gene match: 10. CDR3 length: 14 residues. The CDR3 DNA sequence: TGTGCCAGCAGTCCCCGACAGGGGAAAAGAGGCTACACCTTC. Translating gives CASSPRQGKRGYTF.

This clone was picked up a small number of times. V usage is TRBV5-1 and J usage is TRBJ2-6; the match to TRBD1 covers 9 bases. J lost 0 bases, V lost 0 bases, and 1 base had no gene match. Germline V gene data show CDR1 as SGHRS and CDR2 as YFSETQ. The CDR3 loop spans 17 amino acids. DNA of the CDR3: TGCGCCAGCAGCTTGGGGACAGGGGCCTCTGGGGCCAACGTCCTGACTTTC. Protein product: CASSLGTGASGANVLTF.

This clone was recorded a few times. The J gene is TRBJ1-1, the V gene TRBV5-1; 7 positions match TRBD1. CDR1 and CDR2 from the germline V gene are SGHRS and YFSETQ. The V gene end was trimmed by 4 bases and the J gene end by 0 bases; junction bases not matched to a gene: 6. The CDR3 covers 15 residues. The CDR3 bases are TGCGCCAGCAGCAACGGACAGGTTCTGAACACTGAAGCTTTCTTT. This gives the protein CASSNGQVLNTEAFF.

The table lists this clone with a few counts. This rearrangement joins TRBV2 to TRBJ2-1; D ambiguous. This CDR3 has 13 amino acids. Per the germline V gene, CDR1 is SNHLY and CDR2 is FYNNEI. The V gene lost 6 bases and the J gene lost 3 bases, with 9 bases spanning the gap. In nucleotides, the CDR3 is TGTGCCAGCAGCCCCGGAGACTACAATGAGCAGTTCTTC. Amino acids: CASSPGDYNEQFF.

This clone was observed a few times. V gene TRBV6-6 combines with J gene TRBJ2-5; D perhaps matches TRBD2 (5 bases). V lost 8 bases, J lost 4 bases, and 11 bases lay in between. There are 12 residues in the CDR3. CDR1 and CDR2 from the germline V gene are MNHNY and SVGAGI (reference sequence). CDR3 nucleotide sequence: TGTGCCAGCGGAGGAAGTCGAGAGACCCAGTACTTC. It yields the protein CASGGSRETQYF.

This clone has more than one count but fewer than ten. An end of the junction does not agree with germline; a read error may underlie this. The V and J genes are TRBV7-7 and TRBJ2-5; D may be TRBD2 (6 bases). The CDR3 spans 13 residues. Germline V gene lookup returns CDR1 SSHAT and CDR2 FNYEAQ (reference sequence). The CDR3 nucleotides read TGTGCTAGCAGCGAGGCGGAGGGGTGGGCCCAGTACTTC. It specifies CASSEAEGWAQYF.

The rearrangement links TRBV18 to TRBJ2-5; 8 bases are a match to TRBD1. This CDR3 is 14 amino acids long. V trimming: 2 bases; J trimming: 5 bases; junction bases outside the gene matches: 4. The germline CDR1 and CDR2 sequences are KGHSH and LQKENI. The CDR3 bases are TGTGCCAGCTCACCAGACGACAGGGGCGAGACCCAGTACTTC. This codes for CASSPDDRGETQYF. Full variable domain (remainder filled in from reference TRBV18 and TRBJ2-5): NAGVMQNPRHLVRRRGQEARLRCSPMKGHSHVYWYRQLPEEGLKFMVYLQKENIIDESGMPKERFSAEFPKEGPSILRIQQVVRGDSAAYFCASSPDDRGETQYFGPGTRLLVL.

In this sample, this clone turned up a few times. The V gene is TRBV4-1, the J gene TRBJ2-7; D ambiguous. CDR3 length: 16 residues. Looked up from germline, CDR1 is MGHRA and CDR2 is YSYEKL. Trimming took off 2 bases at V and 2 bases at J, with 16 bases between the two ends. In DNA, the CDR3 is TGCGCCAGCAGCCAAAGATTGGCTCAGGAAACCTACGAGCAGTACTTC. Its protein is CASSQRLAQETYEQYF.

V and J are TRBV13 and TRBJ2-1; D possibly corresponds to TRBD2 (6 bases). The germline V gene has CDR1 PRHDT and CDR2 FYEKMQ (reference sequence). V gave up 5 bases and J gave up 12 bases, with 14 bases separating them. There are 12 residues in the CDR3. CDR3 sequence reads: CASSPAGLAQFF. CDR3 DNA sequence: TGTGCCAGCAGCCCAGCGGGTCTGGCGCAGTTCTTC.

At least ten counts were recorded for this clone. The rearrangement joins TRBV2 to TRBJ2-2; D possibly corresponds to TRBD2 (5 bases). The CDR3 contains 14 residues. V was trimmed by 7 bases and J by 6 bases, leaving 15 bases between them. Per the germline V gene, CDR1 is SNHLY and CDR2 is FYNNEI. Written as DNA, the CDR3 is TGTGCCAGCACGGTACGAGGGATCCCCGGGGAGCTGTTTTTT. Translation: CASTVRGIPGELFF.

The sample holds a few counts of this clone. The CDR3 nucleotides read TGTGCCAGCAGTGCCGGTCATTCCTCCTACGAGCAGTACTTC. It yields the protein CASSAGHSSYEQYF. J is TRBJ2-7 and V is TRBV6-5; D remains unclear. V lost 5 bases to trimming and J lost 0 bases, with 11 bases between them. CDR1 is MNHEY and CDR2 is SVGAGI in the germline V gene. CDR3 length equals 14 residues.

The V call is TRBV29-1, the J call TRBJ2-5; possibly TRBD1 for D (5 bases). From germline, CDR1 is SQVTM and CDR2 ANQGSEA. CDR3 length: 13 residues. V was clipped by 5 bases and J by 2 bases, with 12 bases between them. The CDR3 nucleotides are TGCAGCGTTTATCCCAGGGATCAAGAGACCCAGTACTTC. Encoded protein: CSVYPRDQETQYF.

This chain connects TRBV19 to TRBJ2-2; no clear D gene. CDR3 length equals 13 residues. The ends were cut back, 4 bases at V and 0 bases at J, with 3 bases in the middle. Per germline, CDR1 LNHDA and CDR2 SQIVND (reference sequence). This CDR3 reads CASSTANTGELFF. DNA of the CDR3: TGTGCCAGTAGTACCGCGAACACCGGGGAGCTGTTTTTT.

The rearrangement joins TRBV9 to TRBJ2-1; unclear D gene. V was clipped by 3 bases and J by 2 bases, with 12 bases between them. In germline, CDR1 is SGDLS, CDR2 YYNGEE. This CDR3 has 15 residues. The CDR3 DNA follows: TGTGCCAGCAGCGCTACTCCGCGCCCCTACAATGAGCAGTTCTTC. Translation: CASSATPRPYNEQFF.

As DNA, the CDR3 is TGTGCCTCCCGACGGACAGGGCTAGGGGAGGGGGCCTACGAGCAGTACTTC. Amino acid sequence: CASRRTGLGEGAYEQYF. This rearrangement joins TRBV10-3 to TRBJ2-7, with D perhaps matching TRBD1 (8 bases). The CDR3 covers 17 residues. V was cut by 11 bases and J by 2 bases, with 28 bases left in between. Germline-derived CDR1 and CDR2 are ENHRY and SYGVKD.

This clone turned up a few times. J is TRBJ1-2 and V is TRBV29-1; D uncertain. CDR3 length: 12 amino acids. V lost 3 bases, J lost 4 bases, and 9 bases lay in between. Germline-derived CDR1 and CDR2 are SQVTM and ANQGSEA. CDR3 DNA: TGCAGCGTTGATGGGCAGCCCTATGGCTACACCTTC. Translated: CSVDGQPYGYTF.

V and J are TRBV30 and TRBJ2-7, with 10 bases lining up with TRBD2. V lost 1 base and J lost 4; bases outside the gene matches: 10. The CDR3 covers 16 residues. CDR1 and CDR2 (germline): GTSNPN, SVGIG (reference sequence). CDR3: CAWSARAGGPLYEQYF. CDR3 DNA: TGTGCCTGGAGTGCCCGAGCGGGAGGGCCCTTGTACGAGCAGTACTTC.